This TCR beta chain was recovered during a study of T cell changes during pregnancy in multiple sclerosis (dated by TCRdb to between 2018 and 2021). Study-wide context: The study looked at changes in the T cell repertoire across pregnancy in women with multiple sclerosis.

V trim: 0 bases; J trim: 9 bases; unmatched bases: 5. The germline V gene specifies SGDLS as CDR1 and YYNGEE as CDR2. Its CDR3 holds 14 amino acids, cysteine through phenylalanine. Only CDR3 DNA remains: 42 bases, in frame from the first base. About this clone: Its antigen specificity is not known. It has no much larger one-base neighbor in the sample; base qualities were not kept.

The library came from the immunoSEQ multiplex PCR assay. What TCRdb holds here is the immuneACCESS table cut down to in-frame rearrangements. Part of the clones is not present; checked against another copy, under half of the missing clones reflect an unresolved V gene, and the others are unexplained. The sample table shows approximately 44,000 clones, and over 75% are seen once. The ten largest account for under 0.75% of the sample. Sample: CD4+ T cells from peripheral blood mononuclear cells, taken before pregnancy. The TCR originated in a female donor with multiple sclerosis, enrolled in a pregnancy study. Recombination connected TRBV9 to TRBJ2-1; 8 central bases correspond to TRBD2. The nucleotides are TGTGCCAGCAGCGTAGGAGCGGGGGTACCTGAGCAGTTCTTC. This translates into CASSVGAGVPEQFF.